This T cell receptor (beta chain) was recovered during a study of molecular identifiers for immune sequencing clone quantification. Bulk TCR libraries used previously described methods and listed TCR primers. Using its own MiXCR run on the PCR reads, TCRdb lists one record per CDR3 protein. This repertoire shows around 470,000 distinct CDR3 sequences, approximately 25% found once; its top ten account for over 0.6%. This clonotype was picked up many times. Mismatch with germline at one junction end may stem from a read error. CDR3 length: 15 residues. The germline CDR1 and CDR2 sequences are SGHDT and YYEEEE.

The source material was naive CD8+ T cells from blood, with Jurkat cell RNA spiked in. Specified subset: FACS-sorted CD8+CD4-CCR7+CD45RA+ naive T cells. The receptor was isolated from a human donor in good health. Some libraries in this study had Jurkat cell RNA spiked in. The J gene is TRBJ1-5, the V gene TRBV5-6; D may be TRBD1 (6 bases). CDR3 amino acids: CASSFGQPSDQPQHF. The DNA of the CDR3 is TGTGCCAGCAGCTTCGGACAGCCTAGCGATCAGCCCCAGCATTTT.